The 28 T cell receptor beta chains in this list originate from one sample, sequenced in a study of control samples from healthy donors and cancer patients. Clones were read by immunoSEQ multiplex PCR, and TCRdb kept only the in-frame ones, dropping some. The repertoire holds over 100,000 clones, with approximately 90% as singletons. Sequences were obtained from blood. The receptors here all came from a human donor in good health. The donor label of this sample is uncertain.

This rearrangement joins TRBV6-5 to TRBJ2-6; 7 bases match TRBD1. The germline V gene has CDR1 MNHEY and CDR2 SVGAGI. The CDR3 spans 16 residues. V dropped 4 bases and J dropped 4; count of bases not matched to a gene: 7. DNA for the CDR3: TGTGCCAGCAGTTCCCCCTCGGGACAGGGGGCCAACGTCCTGACTTTC. It yields the protein CASSSPSGQGANVLTF.

V and J are TRBV9 and TRBJ2-3; D call uncertain. CDR3 length: 15 residues. From germline, CDR1 is SGDLS and CDR2 YYNGEE. V dropped 0 bases and J dropped 0 bases, with 8 bases sitting between them. The CDR3 sequence: CASSVDGASTDTQYF. The CDR3 nucleotides are TGTGCCAGCAGCGTAGATGGCGCGAGCACAGATACGCAGTATTTT.

This sequence joins TRBV10-3 and TRBJ1-4; a possible D gene is TRBD1 (5 bases). The CDR3 consists of 15 residues. Germline values: CDR1 ENHRY, CDR2 SYGVKD. Trimming took off 7 bases at V and 7 bases at J, with 19 bases between the two ends. CDR3 region: CAITPGLQDGEKLFF. CDR3 DNA: TGTGCCATCACCCCTGGGTTACAGGATGGTGAAAAACTGTTTTTT.

V gene TRBV6-5 combines with J gene TRBJ2-7, with D unclear. This CDR3 comprises 12 residues. Germline CDR1 MNHEY, CDR2 SVGAGI. V lost 6 bases, J lost 4 bases, and 10 bases lay in between. The CDR3 loop reads CASSTVMYEQYF. DNA for the CDR3: TGTGCCAGCAGCACCGTAATGTACGAGCAGTACTTC.

The table lists this clone with a count of one. The chain has TRBV6-2 or TRBV6-3 and TRBJ2-3; TRBD1 agrees at 7 bases. There are 14 residues in the CDR3. The V gene end was trimmed by 6 bases and the J gene end by 0 bases; junction bases not matched to a gene: 3. Germline lookup yields CDR1 MNHEY and CDR2 SVGEGT. CDR3 nucleotides: TGTGCCAGCAGCGAGGACAGGAGCACAGATACGCAGTATTTT. Its protein is CASSEDRSTDTQYF.

The chain links TRBV14 to TRBJ1-1, with D unclear. The V gene's germline CDR1 is SGHDN and CDR2 FVKESK. This CDR3 region has 14 residues. Trimming left V 1 base short and J 8 bases short, with 14 bases between. The CDR3 protein is CASSQVRQYKEAFF. The DNA for the CDR3 is TGTGCCAGCAGCCAAGTGAGGCAGTACAAAGAAGCTTTCTTT.

This rearrangement joins TRBV19 to TRBJ2-1, with 7 bases matching TRBD2. The CDR3 runs to 13 residues. J lost 3 bases, V lost 7 bases, and 3 bases had no gene match. CDR1 and CDR2 (germline): LNHDA, SQIVND (reference sequence). The CDR3 region has the DNA TGTGCCAGTACCGGCGGGGGCTACAATGAGCAGTTCTTC. It encodes CASTGGGYNEQFF.

This rearrangement joins TRBV5-4 to TRBJ1-6; D unclear. V was cut by 0 bases and J by 5 bases, with 9 bases left in between. In germline, CDR1 is SGHNT, CDR2 YYREEE (reference sequence). This CDR3 has 15 amino acids. The CDR3 nucleotides read TGTGCCAGCAGCTTGGACGCACAGAATAATTCACCCCTCCACTTT. Translation: CASSLDAQNNSPLHF.

The chain couples TRBV19 to TRBJ2-7; TRBD1 aligns across 7 bases. This CDR3 spans 14 amino acids. With 4 bases clipped from V and 1 base from J, the junction kept 4 bases outside the gene matches. In germline, CDR1 is LNHDA, CDR2 SQIVND (reference sequence). The CDR3 spells CASSRKGQSYEQYF. As DNA, the CDR3 is TGTGCCAGTAGTAGAAAGGGACAGTCCTACGAGCAGTACTTC.

The rearrangement joins TRBV6-5 to TRBJ2-7; a possible D gene is TRBD2 (6 bases). The CDR3 consists of 15 residues. Trimming took 6 bases from V and 0 from J, leaving 15 bases between them. CDR1 and CDR2 (germline): MNHEY, SVGAGI. CDR3 sequence reads: CASRPRWGGSYEQYF. CDR3 nucleotides: TGTGCCAGCAGACCCAGGTGGGGAGGCTCCTACGAGCAGTACTTC.

The chain recombines TRBV6-5 with TRBJ1-1; 8 nucleotides agree with TRBD1. This CDR3 contains 13 residues. The V gene end was trimmed by 1 base and the J gene end by 9 bases; junction bases not matched to a gene: 4. Germline CDR1 MNHEY, CDR2 SVGAGI. The CDR3 DNA reads TGTGCCAGCAGTTACTTGGGACAGGTCCAAGCTTTCTTT. It translates to CASSYLGQVQAFF.

The chain joins TRBV6-5 to TRBJ2-7; D call uncertain. Germline lookup yields CDR1 MNHEY and CDR2 SVGAGI. The V end lost 0 bases, the J end lost 1 base, and 13 bases lay between the germline ends. CDR3 size: 16 residues. The CDR3 loop reads CASSYSNYGGSYEQYF. The CDR3 DNA is TGTGCCAGCAGTTACTCGAATTATGGCGGATCCTACGAGCAGTACTTC.

The rearrangement uses TRBV3-1 (or the pseudogene TRBV3-2) and TRBJ2-5, with TRBD2 matching over 10 bases. The V and J ends lost 0 bases and 5 bases, in that order; junction bases with no gene match: 9. The CDR3 loop spans 17 amino acids. Germline V CDR1 and CDR2: LGHDT, YNNKEL (reference sequence). The CDR3 DNA reads as TGTGCCAGCAGCCAAGATGAGGCTAGCGGGGGCGGGGAGACCCAGTACTTC. This encodes CASSQDEASGGGETQYF.

The chain has TRBV5-6 and TRBJ1-2; D remains ambiguous. Germline V gene data show CDR1 as SGHDT and CDR2 as YYEEEE. The germline V and J ends were trimmed by 0 bases and 0 bases, with 9 bases remaining between them. The CDR3 has 15 amino acids. The CDR3 DNA reads TGTGCCAGCAGCTTGGGCAGGTGGGCTAACTATGGCTACACCTTC. Translating it yields CASSLGRWANYGYTF.

The rearrangement links TRBV5-4 to TRBJ2-6, with unresolved D. The CDR3 covers 15 residues. V was shortened by 5 bases and J by 1 base, with 10 bases between the two germline ends. The germline V gene encodes CDR1 SGHNT and CDR2 YYREEE (reference sequence). CDR3 residues: CASSQARSGANVLTF. The CDR3, as DNA: TGTGCCAGCAGTCAAGCGAGATCTGGGGCCAACGTCCTGACTTTC. Supplemented by reference TRBV5-4 and TRBJ2-6, the full variable domain reads ETGVTQSPTHLIKTRGQQVTLRCSSQSGHNTVSWYQQALGQGPQFIFQYYREEENGRGNFPPRFSGLQFPNYSSELNVNALELDDSALYLCASSQARSGANVLTFGAGSRLTVL.

This chain uses TRBV3-1 (or the pseudogene TRBV3-2) with TRBJ2-7; D is ambiguous. CDR3 length: 12 amino acids. Germline V gene sequence: CDR1 LGHDT, CDR2 YNNKEL (reference sequence). Trimming cost V 10 bases and J 2 bases, with 12 bases left between them. CDR3 nucleotide sequence: TGTGCCACCACGGATCAAGCCTACGAGCAGTACTTC. It is translated as CATTDQAYEQYF.

The rearrangement joins TRBV11-2 to TRBJ1-4; 9 positions agree with TRBD1. After removal of 4 bases from V and 7 bases from J, the junction contained 1 base not matched to a gene. Germline CDR1 and CDR2: SGHAT and FQNNGV. This CDR3 comprises 13 residues. CDR3 residues: CASSSQGAEKLFF. Here the CDR3 DNA reads TGTGCCAGCAGCTCACAGGGGGCTGAAAAACTGTTTTTT.

The chain combines TRBV27 with TRBJ1-4, with no clear D. CDR3 length: 15 residues. Deletions cut 4 bases from V and 0 bases from J, with 9 bases between. Germline loops: CDR1 MNHEY, CDR2 SMNVEV (reference sequence). CDR3 in amino acids: CASSSYGTTNEKLFF. DNA of the CDR3: TGTGCCAGCAGTTCTTACGGTACAACTAATGAAAAACTGTTTTTT.

This clone was detected once. The chain uses TRBV19 and TRBJ1-2; 8 bases are shared with TRBD1. The V gene's germline CDR1 is LNHDA and CDR2 SQIVND (reference sequence). This CDR3 contains 12 residues. The V and J ends lost 8 bases and 9 bases, in that order; junction bases with no gene match: 8. The CDR3 loop is CASLDRVDSYTF. The CDR3 bases are TGTGCCAGTCTGGACAGGGTTGATAGCTACACCTTC.

The J gene is TRBJ1-6, the V gene TRBV25-1; D not certain. Germline CDR1 reads MGHDK; CDR2 reads SYGVNS. The ends were cut back, 8 bases at V and 0 bases at J, with 17 bases in the middle. The CDR3 runs to 17 residues. This CDR3 reads CASAGGEGSSYNSPLHF. CDR3 DNA: TGTGCCAGCGCTGGTGGGGAGGGAAGCTCCTATAATTCACCCCTCCACTTT.

The genes are TRBV10-2 and TRBJ1-3, with 8 positions matching TRBD1. The CDR3 consists of 17 residues. With V trimmed by 6 bases and J by 0 bases, 10 bases remained unmatched. CDR1 and CDR2 from the germline V gene are WSHSY and SAAADI. The CDR3: CASREGTGTFSGNTIYF. Here the CDR3 DNA reads TGCGCCAGCAGGGAAGGGACAGGAACCTTCTCTGGAAACACCATATATTTT.

This sequence joins TRBV7-9 and TRBJ2-5; 7 bases map to TRBD1. V was pared by 5 bases and J by 5 bases, with 11 bases of the junction left unmatched. The germline gives CDR1 SEHNR, CDR2 FQNEAQ (reference sequence). The CDR3 contains 15 residues. CDR3 region: CASSQDRVRFETQYF. As DNA, the CDR3 is TGTGCCAGCAGCCAAGACAGGGTACGGTTTGAGACCCAGTACTTC.

This rearrangement joins TRBV14 to TRBJ2-3; the match to TRBD2 covers 7 bases. This CDR3 has 16 amino acids. The trim removed 1 base at V and 3 bases at J, leaving 7 bases unmatched. Per germline, CDR1 SGHDN and CDR2 FVKESK. This chain's CDR3 is CASSQARTRGTDTQYF. In DNA form, the CDR3 reads TGTGCCAGCAGCCAAGCCCGGACTAGAGGGACAGATACGCAGTATTTT.

In this sample, this clone turned up a few times. The chain joins TRBV6-5 to TRBJ1-5; 9 bases are a match to TRBD1. CDR1 is MNHEY, CDR2 SVGAGI, per germline. V shed 5 bases and J 7 bases; nucleotides not matched to a gene: 9. The CDR3 covers 15 residues. The CDR3 region has the DNA TGTGCCAGCAGTCCCCGCACAGGGGGCCACCAGCCCCAGCATTTT. Translated, it gives CASSPRTGGHQPQHF.

The chain recombines TRBV28 with TRBJ2-1, with D unresolved. V was clipped by 5 bases and J by 0 bases, with 11 bases between them. CDR1 and CDR2 (germline): MDHEN, SYDVKM. The CDR3 runs 15 residues. CDR3 sequence reads: CASSPLRSSYNEQFF. CDR3 DNA sequence: TGTGCCAGCAGTCCCCTAAGGTCCTCCTACAATGAGCAGTTCTTC.

The count of this clone is one. The rearrangement uses TRBV7-2 and TRBJ1-1; D not certain. CDR1 and CDR2 from the germline V gene are SGHTA and FQGNSA. The CDR3 extends over 13 amino acids. V was shortened by 5 bases and J by 4 bases, with 11 bases between the two germline ends. As DNA, the CDR3 is TGTGCCAGCAGCCTGTACGTCGGCACTGAAGCTTTCTTT. It codes for CASSLYVGTEAFF.

This chain links TRBV10-1 with TRBJ2-3; 9 nucleotides match TRBD1. Germline V gives CDR1 WNHNN, CDR2 SYGVQD (reference sequence). With V trimmed by 0 bases and J by 1 base, 2 bases remained unmatched. The CDR3 runs to 16 residues. The CDR3 is CASSESNRGRTDTQYF. The CDR3 DNA reads TGCGCCAGCAGTGAGTCTAACAGGGGGCGCACAGATACGCAGTATTTT.

The chain links TRBV5-5 to TRBJ1-6; D not resolved. Trimming stripped 4 bases from V and 9 bases from J, with 23 bases between. This CDR3 spans 17 amino acids. Germline loops: CDR1 SGHKS, CDR2 YYEKEE (reference sequence). CDR3 bases: TGTGCCAGCAGCGCGGACCCACGTGGTTTCGGAAGTTCACCCCTCCACTTT. Encoded protein: CASSADPRGFGSSPLHF.